The sequence of this T cell receptor beta chain was determined in a study of long-term antiretroviral therapy in people with HIV. The V gene end was trimmed by 4 bases and the J gene end by 5 bases; junction bases not matched to a gene: 16. The germline CDR1 and CDR2 sequences are SGHAT and FQNNGV. The CDR3 runs to 18 residues. The libraries were made with immunoSEQ v3.0 at survey level. Sequencing was performed with immunoSEQ multiplex PCR; in TCRdb, only in-frame clones are kept and a portion is missing. Among about 21,000 clones, roughly 80% were seen once, and the ten largest hold about 6%. The input for sequencing was unsorted PBMCs, taken 0.2 years after starting antiretroviral therapy. The clonotype comes from a woman in her twenties or thirties with HIV. The chain employs TRBV11-2 and TRBJ2-7, with 11 bases identical to TRBD1. For the CDR3, the DNA is TGTGCCAGCAGCTCACTTAGAGGACAGGGGGCGATTCCCCACGAGCAGTACTTC. Translation gives CASSSLRGQGAIPHEQYF.